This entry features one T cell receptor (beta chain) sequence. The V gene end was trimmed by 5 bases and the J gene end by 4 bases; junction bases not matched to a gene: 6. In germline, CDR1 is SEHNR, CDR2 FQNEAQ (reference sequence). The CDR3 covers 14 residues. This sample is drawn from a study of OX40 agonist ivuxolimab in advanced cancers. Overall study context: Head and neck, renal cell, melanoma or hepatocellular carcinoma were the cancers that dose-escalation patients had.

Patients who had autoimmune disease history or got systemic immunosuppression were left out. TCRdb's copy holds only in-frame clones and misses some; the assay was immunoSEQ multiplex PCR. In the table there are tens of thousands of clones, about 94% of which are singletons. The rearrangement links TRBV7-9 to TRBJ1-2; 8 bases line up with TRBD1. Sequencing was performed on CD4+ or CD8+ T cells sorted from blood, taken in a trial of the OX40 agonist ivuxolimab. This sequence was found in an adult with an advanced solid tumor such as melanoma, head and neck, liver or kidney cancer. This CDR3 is CASSPGQGIYGYTF. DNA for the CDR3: TGTGCCAGCAGCCCAGGACAGGGAATCTATGGCTACACCTTC.